A single sample is the source of the 18 T cell receptor beta chains below, sequenced in a study of blood T cells in healthy people across ages. Alongside a J-beta primer mix, a sample-barcoded 5' primer served in a second PCR lasting about 6 to 11 cycles. Using its own MiXCR run on the 5' RACE reads, TCRdb lists one record per CDR3 protein. Found here are roughly 800,000 distinct CDR3 sequences, 58% of them singletons; the top ten hold 20% to 25%. The sample consisted of blood. All receptors derive from a young man in good health.

The V and J genes are TRBV20-1 and TRBJ2-1; 8 bases map to TRBD2. The DNA end is a closer match to TRBJ2-7, so the J assignment may be wrong. Germline V gene data show CDR1 as DFQATT and CDR2 as SNEGSKA (reference sequence). This CDR3 is built from 17 residues. CDR3 sequence reads: CSADGRAAGGIYNEQYF. The CDR3 DNA is TGCAGTGCTGACGGCCGCGCGGCGGGGGGTATTTACAATGAGCAGTACTTC.

This rearrangement joins TRBV6-2 or TRBV6-3 to TRBJ2-7; 9 bases fit TRBD2. The germline V gene encodes CDR1 MNHEY and CDR2 SVGEGT. This CDR3 comprises 14 residues. V lost 8 bases and J lost 0; bases outside the gene matches: 5. The CDR3 nucleotides are TGTGCCAGCGGAGAACTAGCGGGCTCCTACGAGCAGTACTTC. Protein product: CASGELAGSYEQYF.

V usage is TRBV4-1 and J usage is TRBJ1-6, with D hard to call. V was cut by 4 bases and J by 0 bases, with 13 bases left in between. Germline-derived CDR1 and CDR2 are MGHRA and YSYEKL. CDR3 size: 17 residues. The CDR3 loop is CASSPSGDLSYNSPLHF. For the CDR3, the DNA is TGCGCCAGCAGCCCGAGTGGAGACCTCTCCTATAATTCACCCCTCCACTTT.

This chain joins TRBV5-1 and TRBJ2-5; D call uncertain. Trimming shortened V by 0 bases and J by 6 bases, and 12 bases separated the two germline ends. Germline V CDR1 and CDR2: SGHRS, YFSETQ. The CDR3 runs 14 residues. Written as DNA, the CDR3 is TGCGCCAGCAGCTTGGCCGATATGTGGCAGACCCAGTACTTC. Translated, it gives CASSLADMWQTQYF.

The V call is TRBV9, the J call TRBJ2-5, with TRBD1 matching 9 bases. The J call may be mistaken, given a closer DNA end match to TRBJ2-7. Germline V CDR1 and CDR2: SGDLS, YYNGEE. This CDR3 has 16 amino acids. Here the CDR3 DNA reads TGTGCCAGCAGCGTAGCCCCGACAGGGGGGGGAGACGAGCAGTACTTC. Translating gives CASSVAPTGGGDEQYF.

In regard to this clonotype: This may stem from a read error, because a much larger clone lies one nucleotide away. The chain carries TRBV7-9 and TRBJ2-1; possibly TRBD2 for D (7 bases). The CDR3 is 14 residues long. Germline loops: CDR1 SEHNR, CDR2 FQNEAQ (reference sequence). The CDR3 nucleotides are TGTACCAGCAGCCGGCAGGGGAGGGTAAATGAGCAGTTCTTC. Translation gives CTSSRQGRVNEQFF. Drawing the rest from reference TRBV7-9 and TRBJ2-1, the complete variable domain is DTGVSQNPRHKITKRGQNVTFRCDPISEHNRLYWYRQTLGQGPEFLTYFQNEAQLEKSRLLSDRFSAERPKGSFSTLEIQRTEQGDSAMYLCTSSRQGRVNEQFFGPGTRLTVL.

The genes are TRBV29-1 and TRBJ1-6; the D is unclear. The CDR3 is made up of 14 amino acids. Germline-derived CDR1 and CDR2 are SQVTM and ANQGSEA. V lost 4 bases, J lost 6 bases, and 13 bases lay in between. CDR3 protein: CSVAIEGLNSPLHF. The CDR3 nucleotides read TGCAGCGTTGCTATAGAGGGCCTTAATTCACCCCTCCACTTT.

This sequence joins TRBV20-1 and TRBJ2-5; 12 nucleotides line up with TRBD2. Gene TRBJ2-7 matches the end of the DNA better, so the J call may be wrong. There are 14 residues in the CDR3. Germline-derived CDR1 and CDR2 are DFQATT and SNEGSKA (reference sequence). In nucleotides, the CDR3 is TGCAGTGCGTCTAGCGGGGGGGGAACCTACGAGCAGTACTTC. It is translated as CSASSGGGTYEQYF.

The rearrangement joins TRBV6-6 to TRBJ2-5; no clear D gene. Germline CDR1 MNHNY, CDR2 SVGAGI (reference sequence). V was trimmed by 4 bases and J by 5 bases, leaving 8 bases between them. The CDR3 runs 12 residues. CDR3 in amino acids: CASSFPLETQYF. The CDR3 DNA reads TGTGCCAGCAGTTTTCCTCTGGAGACCCAGTACTTC.

V is TRBV5-1 and J is TRBJ2-7; TRBD1 aligns across 8 bases. J gave up 5 bases and V 4 bases, and 8 bases lay outside the gene matches. From germline, CDR1 is SGHRS and CDR2 YFSETQ. The CDR3 is 14 residues long. This CDR3 is CASSVSGGVDEQYF. DNA of the CDR3: TGCGCCAGCAGCGTGTCAGGGGGCGTCGACGAGCAGTACTTC.

The V gene is TRBV6-5, the J gene TRBJ2-1; 11 bases are shared with TRBD1. There are 14 residues in the CDR3. The germline gives CDR1 MNHEY, CDR2 SVGAGI. V lost 6 bases and J lost 10; bases outside the gene matches: 8. This CDR3 is CASRGDRGDYEQFF. CDR3 coding DNA: TGTGCCAGCAGGGGGGACAGGGGGGACTACGAGCAGTTCTTC.

This sequence joins TRBV6-1 and TRBJ2-7, with 9 nucleotides matching TRBD2. Germline-derived CDR1 and CDR2 are MNHNS and SASEGT. The V gene end was trimmed by 11 bases and the J gene end by 4 bases; junction bases not matched to a gene: 0. The CDR3 has 10 amino acids. In DNA form, the CDR3 reads TGTGCCGCGGGGGGGTACGAGCAGTACTTC. Protein product: CAAGGYEQYF.

The chain carries TRBV20-1 and TRBJ2-1, with a possible D match to TRBD1 (5 bases). This CDR3 spans 13 amino acids. Trimming left V 7 bases short and J 8 bases short, with 18 bases between. Germline CDR1 reads DFQATT; CDR2 reads SNEGSKA (reference sequence). In DNA, the CDR3 is TGCAGTGGAACTAAAGGGGATTCGGATGAGCAGTTCTTC. This codes for CSGTKGDSDEQFF.

At least ten counts were recorded for this clonotype. This chain connects TRBV5-8 to TRBJ2-7; D unresolved. V lost 4 bases, J lost 0 bases, and 14 bases lay in between. The CDR3 is 15 residues long. Germline CDR1 is SGHTS and CDR2 is YDEGEE. The CDR3 spells CASSRGPDISYEQYF. CDR3 in DNA: TGTGCCAGCAGCCGTGGACCCGATATCTCCTACGAGCAGTACTTC.

In regard to this clonotype: One end of the junction is discordant with germline, which a read error may explain. The J gene is TRBJ2-3, the V gene TRBV7-2, with TRBD2 identical over 10 bases. The germline gives CDR1 SGHTA, CDR2 FQGNSA. The CDR3 extends over 16 amino acids. The CDR3 here is CASSPTLAGEGDMQYF. DNA for the CDR3: TGTGCCAGCAGCCCGACCCTAGCGGGGGAGGGAGATATGCAGTATTTT. The full variable domain, in which reference TRBV7-2 and TRBJ2-3 provide the parts outside the CDR3, is GAGVSQSPSNKVTEKGKDVELRCDPISGHTALYWYRQSLGQGLEFLIYFQGNSAPDKSGLPSDRFSAERTGGSVSTLTIQRTQQEDSAVYLCASSPTLAGEGDMQYFGPGTRLTVL.

The chain joins TRBV6-1 to TRBJ1-5; D gene ambiguous. The CDR3 spans 11 residues. The germline V and J ends were trimmed by 4 bases and 9 bases, with 7 bases remaining between them. Germline CDR1 MNHNS, CDR2 SASEGT. This CDR3 is CASSGVGPQHF. For the CDR3, the DNA is TGTGCCAGCAGTGGAGTGGGGCCCCAGCATTTT.

This rearrangement joins TRBV29-1 to TRBJ2-7; D is perhaps TRBD2 (5 bases). This CDR3 spans 12 amino acids. Trimming cost V 7 bases and J 10 bases, with 20 bases left between them. Germline V gives CDR1 SQVTM, CDR2 ANQGSEA. The DNA of the CDR3 is TGCAGCGCTTCAACCTCGAGGGATACCCAGTACTTC. As protein: CSASTSRDTQYF.

This clonotype was detected only once. The V gene is TRBV20-1, the J gene TRBJ1-5, with 7 bases matching TRBD1. V lost 3 bases, J lost 0 bases, and 5 bases stayed unmatched. There are 15 residues in the CDR3. The germline gives CDR1 DFQATT, CDR2 SNEGSKA (reference sequence). The CDR3 DNA follows: TGCAGTGCTAGTCAGGGGGGGTATAGCAATCAGCCCCAGCATTTT. Amino acids: CSASQGGYSNQPQHF.